The sequence of this TCR beta chain was determined in a study of T cells after yellow fever vaccination. This clonotype was counted between two and nine times. The antigen remains undetermined. CDR3 length equals 14 residues. V lost 3 bases to trimming and J lost 1 base, with 9 bases between them. The germline CDR1 and CDR2 sequences are MNHEY and SMNVEV (reference sequence). A 5'RACE template-switching step, the method used to make TCR cDNA, added a universal primer site and UMIs. MiXCR was run by TCRdb on the 5' RACE reads, yielding one entry per CDR3 protein. The data contain around 150,000 distinct CDR3 sequences, about 7% of them singletons. General observations from the study: Contaminants from the bulk population, in the form of abundant clonotypes, could be found in FACS-sorted repertoires. Researchers noted that a small share of clonotypes showed up in both CD4 and CD8 compartments. Subsequent to the booster, the majority of primary-vaccination clones reappeared (96% CD4, 88% CD8).

The chain couples TRBV27 to TRBJ1-1; D remains unclear. Sequences were derived from CD4+ T cells sorted from PBMCs, sampled 4 to 5 days after the first yellow fever vaccination. The receptor was isolated from a man between 18 and 35 years old who received the YFV17D yellow fever vaccine. CDR3 DNA sequence: TGTGCCAGCAGTTTTCACTCGGGGAACACTGAAGCTTTCTTT. Its translation is CASSFHSGNTEAFF.